Listed here is a single T cell receptor beta chain. The target antigen is unknown. The sample is drawn from a study of cytomegalovirus exposure and HLA in healthy donors. Study-level results: Being productive about 90% or about 30% of the time was typical of most TCR beta V segments in an earlier analysis. The likely explanation for a cluster of highly shared sequence variants was sequencing artifact.

The primer mix had 60 Vbeta and 13 Jbeta primers. The data were produced by immunoSEQ multiplex PCR, yet TCRdb's version contains in-frame clones alone and is incomplete. This table holds about 190,000 clones, around 90% found once. Per the germline V gene, CDR1 is SEHNR and CDR2 is FQNEAQ (reference sequence). The CDR3 consists of 15 residues. Trimming at V came to 5 bases and at J to 1 base, leaving 5 bases not matched to a gene. The source material was PBMCs. The chain couples TRBV7-9 to TRBJ2-1; 7 bases match TRBD2. The receptor was derived from a boy younger than 10 in good health and CMV-seronegative. The CDR3 bases are TGTGCCAGCAGCCTGGGGGAGGGATCCTACAATGAGCAGTTCTTC. It specifies CASSLGEGSYNEQFF.